This T cell receptor (beta chain) was recovered during a study of blood T cells in healthy people across ages. Overall study context: Through template switching, about one barcoded beta molecule was captured per two T cells, as measured in model experiments. Study findings and constraints: More naive CD4+ cells and higher diversity were found in long-lived than in aged donors.

This CDR3 spans 18 amino acids. V was clipped by 5 bases and J by 0 bases, with 17 bases between them. The germline gives CDR1 SSHAT, CDR2 FNYEAQ (reference sequence). This clonotype was found a few times. Its antigen is as yet unknown. Then a second PCR, running roughly 7 to 12 cycles, was carried out with a sample-barcoded 5' primer and a J-beta primer mix. Via MiXCR, TCRdb re-called the 5' RACE reads, giving one row per CDR3 protein. Of hundreds of thousands of distinct CDR3 sequences listed, under 45% are singletons. V and J are TRBV7-7 and TRBJ2-6; D possibly matches TRBD1 or TRBD2 (5 bases each). Sample: blood. The sequence derives from a man in his sixties in good health. This CDR3 is CASSPYGTASSGANVLTF. In nucleotides, the CDR3 is TGTGCCAGCAGCCCCTACGGGACGGCAAGCTCTGGGGCCAACGTCCTGACTTTC.